Listed here are 28 T cell receptor beta chains from one sample, sequenced in a study of T cell repertoires in cytomegalovirus infection. No antigen is known for these receptors. TCRdb redid the calling of the reads with MiXCR, one entry per CDR3 protein. The sample lists roughly 570,000 distinct CDR3 sequences; over 35% were seen once. The specimen comprised cultured PBMCs, sampled from culture after CMV antigen stimulation. All receptors derive from a human donor in good health (CMV status not recorded). Some clones in this sample may be carry-over from other donors' samples.

This clonotype was found many times. This rearrangement joins TRBV7-2 to TRBJ1-2; D is ambiguous. Trimming stripped 2 bases from V and 3 bases from J, with 16 bases between. Germline V gene lookup returns CDR1 SGHTA and CDR2 FQGNSA. This CDR3 comprises 16 residues. The CDR3: CASSLFLARRDYGYTF. CDR3 bases: TGTGCCAGCAGCTTATTCCTAGCGCGGAGAGACTATGGCTACACCTTC.

The CDR3 nucleotides are TGTGCCAGCAGTTACTCGGGTAGCGGGAGCAATGAGCAGTTCTTC. Translated: CASSYSGSGSNEQFF. The rearrangement uses TRBV6-6 and TRBJ2-1; TRBD2 matches 9 bases. The CDR3 is 15 amino acids. After removal of 0 bases from V and 6 bases from J, the junction contained 3 bases not matched to a gene. The germline CDR1 and CDR2 sequences are MNHNY and SVGAGI (reference sequence).

The rearrangement joins TRBV12-3 or TRBV12-4 to TRBJ2-7; tentatively, D is TRBD2 (5 bases). This CDR3 is 12 amino acids long. V dropped 10 bases and J dropped 0 bases, with 10 bases sitting between them. The DNA for the CDR3 is TGTGCCACCTCCCGGGACTCCTACGAGCAGTACTTC. Translation gives CATSRDSYEQYF.

The chain recombines TRBV12-3 or TRBV12-4 with TRBJ2-5, with TRBD2 matching 8 bases. The V and J ends lost 6 bases and 4 bases, in that order; junction bases with no gene match: 7. This CDR3 is built from 14 residues. This chain's CDR3 is CASSPRGGRETQYF. CDR3 nucleotides: TGTGCCAGCAGCCCCCGGGGGGGGCGAGAGACCCAGTACTTC.

This clonotype was seen once. The chain employs TRBV27 and TRBJ2-7, with 12 bases lining up with TRBD2. Germline V gene lookup returns CDR1 MNHEY and CDR2 SMNVEV (reference sequence). The CDR3 consists of 15 residues. Trimming took 5 bases from V and 7 from J; bases not matched to a gene: 9. The CDR3 DNA is TGTGCCAGCAGTCCGGGACTAGCGGGCCCGGAGGAGCAGTACTTC. Translation: CASSPGLAGPEEQYF.

This clonotype occurred a few times. The chain employs TRBV6-2 or TRBV6-3 and TRBJ1-1; possibly TRBD1 for D (5 bases). V was trimmed by 2 bases and J by 6 bases, leaving 7 bases between them. The CDR3 has 12 amino acids. CDR1 and CDR2 (germline): MNHEY, SVGEGT. CDR3 loop: CASSYGAAEAFF. The CDR3 DNA reads as TGTGCCAGCAGTTACGGGGCAGCTGAAGCTTTCTTT.

This clonotype was seen ten or more times. CDR3 coding DNA: TGTGCCAGCAGCCCCTTAATCGTCACCGGGGAGCTGTTTTTT. It translates to CASSPLIVTGELFF. This rearrangement joins TRBV7-2 to TRBJ2-2, with unresolved D. From germline, CDR1 is SGHTA and CDR2 FQGNSA. V was shortened by 5 bases and J by 4 bases, with 11 bases between the two germline ends. The CDR3 has 14 residues.

This clonotype was recorded a few times. The rearrangement joins TRBV11-2 to TRBJ2-5, with D possibly being TRBD1 (6 bases). Germline CDR1 reads SGHAT; CDR2 reads FQNNGV. Trimming shortened V by 6 bases and J by 5 bases, and 19 bases separated the two germline ends. The CDR3 is 15 amino acids. CDR3 loop: CASRARGTTQETQYF. CDR3 coding DNA: TGTGCCAGCAGAGCTAGGGGGACCACACAGGAGACCCAGTACTTC.

The chain couples TRBV19 to TRBJ2-3, with 7 bases that match TRBD2. With V trimmed by 10 bases and J by 3 bases, 16 bases remained unmatched. Germline CDR1 and CDR2: LNHDA and SQIVND (reference sequence). The CDR3 length is 16 residues. The CDR3, as DNA: TGTGCCACCTCGTTTCAGGGAGGGCCGGGGACAGATACGCAGTATTTT. Protein product: CATSFQGGPGTDTQYF.

This clonotype was picked up a small number of times. This sequence joins TRBV7-4 and TRBJ1-6; D ambiguous. V lost 5 bases to trimming and J lost 10 bases, with 12 bases between them. CDR3 length: 13 amino acids. Germline V gene sequence: CDR1 SGHVT, CDR2 SQSDAQ. CDR3 in amino acids: CASSAEDGSPLHF. For the CDR3, the DNA is TGTGCCAGCAGCGCGGAGGATGGATCACCCCTCCACTTT.

This clonotype was counted many times. The chain employs TRBV7-2 and TRBJ2-7; no definite D call. Germline-derived CDR1 and CDR2 are SGHTA and FQGNSA. Trimming took 1 base from V and 3 from J, leaving 22 bases between them. CDR3 length: 18 amino acids. Written as DNA, the CDR3 is TGTGCCAGCAGCTTAGACGTGGACCTTTCACACTCCGACTACGAGCAGTACTTC. Amino acid sequence: CASSLDVDLSHSDYEQYF. Based on the CDR3 plus reference TRBV7-2 and TRBJ2-7, the full variable domain is GAGVSQSPSNKVTEKGKDVELRCDPISGHTALYWYRQSLGQGLEFLIYFQGNSAPDKSGLPSDRFSAERTGGSVSTLTIQRTQQEDSAVYLCASSLDVDLSHSDYEQYFGPGTRLTVT.

This clonotype was seen more than once but under ten times. The CDR3 DNA follows: TGTGCCAGCAGTTTACGAGCGGGGCTACTCTCTGGGGCCAACGTCCTGACTTTC. Amino acid sequence: CASSLRAGLLSGANVLTF. This chain uses TRBV12-3 or TRBV12-4 with TRBJ2-6; 7 bases are a match to TRBD2. Trimming cost V 2 bases and J 0 bases; bases outside gene matches: 7. The CDR3 contains 18 residues.

The chain employs TRBV7-6 and TRBJ2-7; perhaps TRBD1 as D (5 bases). The CDR3 covers 14 residues. Germline V gene sequence: CDR1 SGHVS, CDR2 FNYEAQ. Deletions cut 0 bases from V and 3 bases from J, with 9 bases between. Here the CDR3 reads CASSLAAGYYEQYF. In nucleotides, the CDR3 is TGTGCCAGCAGCTTAGCGGCAGGGTACTACGAGCAGTACTTC.

The chain is built from TRBV2 and TRBJ1-4; no reliable D call. The CDR3 is 10 amino acids. Trimming cost V 6 bases and J 8 bases, with 4 bases left between them. Germline V gene data show CDR1 as SNHLY and CDR2 as FYNNEI. CDR3 coding DNA: TGTGCCAGCAGAGAGGAAAAACTGTTTTTT. Protein: CASREEKLFF.

This clonotype was observed a few times. The V and J genes are TRBV7-8 and TRBJ2-3; 11 bases fit TRBD2. V dropped 5 bases and J dropped 1; count of bases not matched to a gene: 5. Looked up from germline, CDR1 is SGHVS and CDR2 is FQNEAQ. CDR3 size: 16 residues. The chain's CDR3 is CASSVRLAGRTDTQYF. The DNA for the CDR3 is TGTGCCAGCAGCGTGCGACTAGCGGGACGCACAGATACGCAGTATTTT.

Notes on this clonotype: One end of the junction fails to match germline, which may point to a read error. The chain recombines TRBV7-9 with TRBJ2-1; 12 nucleotides match TRBD2. Germline CDR1 reads SEHNR; CDR2 reads FQNEAQ (reference sequence). This CDR3 is 15 amino acids long. As DNA, the CDR3 is TGTGCCAGCAGCTTAGTGCTAGCGGGGGGGCCGGAGCAGTCCTTC. The encoded protein is CASSLVLAGGPEQSF.

The V gene is TRBV10-3, the J gene TRBJ1-1; no clear D. From germline, CDR1 is ENHRY and CDR2 SYGVKD. V lost 6 bases and J 0 bases, leaving 8 bases between the germline ends. This CDR3 region has 13 residues. CDR3 nucleotide sequence: TGTGCCATCAGCCAGAGGATGAACACTGAAGCTTTCTTT. Translating it yields CAISQRMNTEAFF.

This clonotype was observed a handful of times. The chain uses TRBV7-8 and TRBJ2-7; D gene unclear. Trimming shortened V by 5 bases and J by 2 bases, and 10 bases separated the two germline ends. This CDR3 contains 13 residues. The germline V gene has CDR1 SGHVS and CDR2 FQNEAQ. This chain's CDR3 is CASSTPDAYEQYF. The CDR3 DNA reads as TGTGCCAGCAGCACCCCAGACGCCTACGAGCAGTACTTC.

This clonotype came up a few times. The genes are TRBV18 and TRBJ1-2; 7 nucleotides match TRBD1. Germline lookup yields CDR1 KGHSH and CDR2 LQKENI. The ends lost 4 bases at V and 6 bases at J; junction bases unmatched: 14. The CDR3 runs 16 residues. The CDR3 sequence is CASSRGLPDRMNGYTF. In DNA form, the CDR3 reads TGTGCCAGCTCACGGGGATTACCGGACAGGATGAATGGCTACACCTTC.

This clonotype showed up just a few times. V usage is TRBV7-6 and J usage is TRBJ1-3, with D perhaps matching TRBD1 (5 bases). Trimming pared 3 bases from V and 1 base from J, leaving 13 bases between. Per the germline V gene, CDR1 is SGHVS and CDR2 is FNYEAQ. This CDR3 region has 16 residues. Here the CDR3 reads CASSLGPGRSGNTIYF. The CDR3 nucleotides read TGTGCCAGCAGCTTGGGGCCCGGACGGTCTGGAAACACCATATATTTT.

The chain uses TRBV9 and TRBJ1-3, with D unclear. Per germline, CDR1 SGDLS and CDR2 YYNGEE. The ends were cut back, 5 bases at V and 4 bases at J, with 16 bases in the middle. CDR3 length equals 15 residues. The CDR3 sequence: CASSPGFSPGNTIYF. CDR3 nucleotide sequence: TGTGCCAGCAGTCCCGGGTTTAGCCCCGGAAACACCATATATTTT.

This clonotype was seen a handful of times. V usage is TRBV11-2 and J usage is TRBJ2-1; weak D call: TRBD2 (6 bases). This CDR3 is 15 amino acids long. Trimming took 0 bases from V and 3 from J, leaving 9 bases between them. CDR1 and CDR2 (germline): SGHAT, FQNNGV. The DNA for the CDR3 is TGTGCCAGCAGCTTAGAGACCGGGAGCTACAATGAGCAGTTCTTC. Its translation is CASSLETGSYNEQFF.

The chain joins TRBV27 to TRBJ1-2, with 7 bases that match TRBD1. Looked up from germline, CDR1 is MNHEY and CDR2 is SMNVEV (reference sequence). J gave up 3 bases and V 2 bases, and 9 bases lay outside the gene matches. CDR3 size: 16 residues. The CDR3 sequence is CASSLEPGQNYYGYTF. DNA for the CDR3: TGTGCCAGCAGTTTAGAGCCGGGACAGAACTACTATGGCTACACCTTC.

This chain joins TRBV27 and TRBJ2-7; 8 bases line up with TRBD2. The germline CDR1 and CDR2 sequences are MNHEY and SMNVEV (reference sequence). The CDR3 is made up of 16 amino acids. J lost 3 bases, V lost 3 bases, and 10 bases had no gene match. As DNA, the CDR3 is TGTGCCAGCAGTTTGGAGGGGACTAGTCATCACTACGAGCAGTACTTC. Its protein product is CASSLEGTSHHYEQYF.

This chain links TRBV7-6 with TRBJ2-5, with D possibly TRBD2 on 5 matching bases. V shed 5 bases and J shed 4 bases, with 20 bases lying between them. The germline V gene has CDR1 SGHVS and CDR2 FNYEAQ. The CDR3 is 16 amino acids. The CDR3 sequence is CASSTLGRGPRETQYF. The CDR3 region has the DNA TGTGCCAGCAGCACCCTAGGCCGGGGTCCTCGAGAGACCCAGTACTTC.

The chain joins TRBV7-8 to TRBJ2-1; 7 bases fit TRBD2. Germline CDR1 SGHVS, CDR2 FQNEAQ. J lost 7 bases, V lost 5 bases, and 8 bases had no gene match. This CDR3 has 14 residues. The CDR3: CASSTREVWNEQFF. CDR3 DNA sequence: TGTGCCAGCAGCACACGGGAGGTATGGAATGAGCAGTTCTTC.

This rearrangement joins TRBV2 to TRBJ1-5; no definite D call. Looked up from germline, CDR1 is SNHLY and CDR2 is FYNNEI. This CDR3 is 13 amino acids long. Deletions cut 7 bases from V and 4 bases from J, with 11 bases between. The CDR3, as DNA: TGTGCCAGCAACGGGGTAATTAATCAGCCCCAGCATTTT. As protein: CASNGVINQPQHF.

This clonotype has just a few counts. The chain recombines TRBV7-2 with TRBJ1-3; D possibly corresponds to TRBD1 (6 bases). From germline, CDR1 is SGHTA and CDR2 FQGNSA. This CDR3 comprises 16 residues. V was cut by 1 base and J by 3 bases, with 13 bases left in between. CDR3 loop: CASSLGSGAFGNTIYF. The DNA of the CDR3 is TGTGCCAGCAGCTTAGGGTCAGGGGCATTTGGAAACACCATATATTTT.